Given below is one T cell receptor (beta chain) in context. The PCR had 60 Vbeta and 13 Jbeta primers. Generated by immunoSEQ multiplex PCR, the TCRdb table keeps only in-frame clones and is missing some. The sample carries around 150,000 clones, 79% recorded once. The source of the sample is a study of cytomegalovirus exposure and HLA in healthy donors. From germline, CDR1 is MNHEY and CDR2 SMNVEV (reference sequence). CDR3 length: 16 amino acids. Trimming removed 5 bases at V and 3 bases at J, with 20 bases between. The origin of this receptor is a male donor in good health and CMV-seronegative. Source material: PBMCs. The V gene is TRBV27, the J gene TRBJ2-7; maybe TRBD1 (6 bases). CDR3 sequence: CASSPPPGTHFYEQYF. CDR3 in DNA: TGTGCCAGCAGTCCCCCCCCCGGGACACACTTCTACGAGCAGTACTTC.